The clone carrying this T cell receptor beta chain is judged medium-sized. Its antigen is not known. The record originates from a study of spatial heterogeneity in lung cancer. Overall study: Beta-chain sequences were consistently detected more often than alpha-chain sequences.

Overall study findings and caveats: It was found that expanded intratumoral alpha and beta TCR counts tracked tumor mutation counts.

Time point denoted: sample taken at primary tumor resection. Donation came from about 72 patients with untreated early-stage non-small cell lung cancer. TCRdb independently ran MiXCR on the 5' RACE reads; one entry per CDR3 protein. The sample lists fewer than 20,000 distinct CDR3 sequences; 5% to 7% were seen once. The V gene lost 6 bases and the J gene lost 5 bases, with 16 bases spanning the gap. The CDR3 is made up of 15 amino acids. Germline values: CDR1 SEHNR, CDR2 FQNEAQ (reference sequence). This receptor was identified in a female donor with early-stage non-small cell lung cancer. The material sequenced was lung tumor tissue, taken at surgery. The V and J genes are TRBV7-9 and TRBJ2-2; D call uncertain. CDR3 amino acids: CASRPGPGGTGELFF. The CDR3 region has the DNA TGTGCCAGCAGACCCGGACCCGGCGGAACCGGGGAGCTGTTTTTT.